This T cell receptor beta chain was retrieved from a study of T cells after yellow fever vaccination. Study conclusions and caveats: Although the secondary response was weaker, it peaked faster, at day 5 versus 15. Clones that expanded after primary vaccination mostly reappeared after the booster (around 96% CD4, 88% CD8). The study noted that FACS-sorted repertoires could contain abundant clonotypes contaminating from the bulk population.

As TCR cDNA was made by 5'RACE template switching, a universal primer site and UMIs were added. One entry per CDR3 protein, called by TCRdb with MiXCR from the 5' RACE reads. The repertoire holds approximately 600,000 distinct CDR3 sequences, with 10% to 15% as singletons. The CDR3 totals 15 residues. The ends lost 4 bases at V and 6 bases at J; junction bases unmatched: 6. This clonotype has only a few counts. Its target is not known. This TCR came from a young man who received the YFV17D yellow fever vaccine. The genes are TRBV12-3 or TRBV12-4 and TRBJ1-3; 10 bases align to TRBD1. The sequenced sample was PBMCs, obtained on the day of the yellow fever booster vaccination. The CDR3 DNA follows: TGTGCCAGCAGTTCCCGTGACAGGGGGCAAAACACCATATATTTT. Translation gives CASSSRDRGQNTIYF.